This entry lists 17 T cell receptor beta chains sequenced from one sample in a study of T cells expressing NK-cell markers. Following a re-call of the 5' RACE reads, TCRdb has one entry per CDR3 protein and lacks DNA. The listing contains about 380,000 distinct CDR3 sequences. Sequences were obtained from blood T cells: a sorted CD56 or NKG2C T cell subset, CD4+ or CD8+ T cells, or bulk PBMC T cells (not recorded which). The receptors shown here come from a man aged 18 to 69 in good health.

The V call is TRBV7-2, the J call TRBJ2-5; as DNA is missing, the TRBD1 call by TCRdb cannot be tested. The CDR3 is 15 amino acids. The germline V gene has CDR1 SGHTA and CDR2 FQGNSA. The chain's CDR3 is CASSPRRGQKETQYF.

V and J are TRBV24-1 and TRBJ2-5; TCRdb reports TRBD1, a call that lacks DNA to check it against. CDR3 length equals 14 residues. Per the germline V gene, CDR1 is KGHDR and CDR2 is SFDVKD. This chain's CDR3 is CATSDGGGRETQYF.

The chain joins TRBV21-1 to TRBJ2-5; the D gene TCRdb calls, TRBD1, cannot be checked with no DNA. TRBV21-1 is a known pseudogene. The length of the CDR3 is 16 residues. CDR3 region: CATSEGAGENQETQYF.

This chain connects TRBV11-2 to TRBJ2-3. This CDR3 comprises 16 residues. Looked up from germline, CDR1 is SGHAT and CDR2 is FQNNGV. CDR3 sequence reads: CASSLRRGQTPDTQYF.

The rearrangement joins TRBV12-3 or TRBV12-4 to TRBJ2-2. The CDR3 consists of 11 residues. CDR3 residues: CPRTLTGELFF.

CDR3 protein: CASRRTGGNYEQYF. The chain recombines TRBV14 with TRBJ2-7; as DNA is missing, the TRBD1 call by TCRdb cannot be tested. CDR1 and CDR2 from the germline V gene are SGHDN and FVKESK. The length of the CDR3 is 14 residues.

This chain connects TRBV3-1 to TRBJ1-2; the TRBD1 assignment by TCRdb is unverifiable without DNA. The germline V gene encodes CDR1 LGHDT and CDR2 YNNKEL (reference sequence). The CDR3 is 16 amino acids. CDR3 sequence reads: CASSQGRGRGSYGYTF. The full variable domain, with the rest looked up from reference TRBV3-1 and TRBJ1-2, is DTAVSQTPKYLVTQMGNDKSIKCEQNLGHDTMYWYKQDSKKFLKIMFSYNNKELIINETVPNRFSPKSPDKAHLNLHINSLELGDSAVYFCASSQGRGRGSYGYTFGSGTRLTVV.

The chain recombines TRBV20-1 with TRBJ2-3; the D call of TRBD2 rests on TCRdb alone, since no DNA is present to check it. The CDR3 loop spans 14 amino acids. Germline values: CDR1 DFQATT, CDR2 SNEGSKA (reference sequence). CDR3 residues: CSASKGLGGDTQYF.

The chain links TRBV6-1 to TRBJ2-1; the D call of TRBD1 rests on TCRdb alone, since no DNA is present to check it. The CDR3 is 15 amino acids. Germline V gene lookup returns CDR1 MNHNS and CDR2 SASEGT. The CDR3 sequence is CASSDGQARGNEQFF.

The chain uses TRBV5-6 and TRBJ2-2; TCRdb selects TRBD2, and the lack of DNA leaves this call unchecked. The germline V gene encodes CDR1 SGHDT and CDR2 YYEEEE. CDR3 length: 16 amino acids. The CDR3 sequence: CASSLVAGGPIGELFF.

V gene TRBV6-1 combines with J gene TRBJ2-2; TCRdb reports TRBD1, a call that lacks DNA to check it against. The germline V gene has CDR1 MNHNS and CDR2 SASEGT. CDR3 length: 16 amino acids. CDR3 region: CASREGGAGSTGELFF.

The gene calls are TRBV20-1 and TRBJ1-1; TCRdb outputs TRBD1, but without DNA this stays unchecked. CDR3 size: 13 residues. CDR1 DFQATT and CDR2 SNEGSKA come from the germline V gene (reference sequence). The CDR3 loop reads CSAPRQGIGEAFF.

J is TRBJ1-2 and V is TRBV29-1; the TRBD1 assignment by TCRdb is unverifiable without DNA. CDR3 length: 12 residues. Germline assignment: CDR1 SQVTM and CDR2 ANQGSEA. This chain's CDR3 is CSGIQENYGYTF.

The genes are TRBV5-6 and TRBJ2-3; no DNA is available, so the TRBD1 call from TCRdb remains unchecked. This CDR3 is built from 15 residues. CDR1 and CDR2 from the germline V gene are SGHDT and YYEEEE. The CDR3 protein is CASSLGQSAQDTQYF.

The rearrangement uses TRBV24-1 and TRBJ2-7; the D gene TCRdb calls, TRBD2, cannot be checked with no DNA. The CDR3 has 14 amino acids. Germline loops: CDR1 KGHDR, CDR2 SFDVKD. The CDR3 protein is CATSGPTRHGGQYF.

The chain links TRBV18 to TRBJ2-7; TCRdb proposes TRBD2, but this gene call is untestable without DNA. Germline values: CDR1 KGHSH, CDR2 LQKENI. The CDR3 sequence is 14 residues long. The CDR3 loop is CASSPSGGLYEQYF.

The CDR3 protein is CAIQGRMNTEAFF. The chain carries TRBV10-3 and TRBJ1-1; there is no DNA to check the TCRdb D call of TRBD1. Germline CDR1 ENHRY, CDR2 SYGVKD. The CDR3 contains 13 residues.